What follows are 10 T cell receptor beta chains derived from one specimen sequenced in a study of cytomegalovirus exposure and HLA in healthy donors. PCR was performed using 60 Vbeta and 13 Jbeta primers. Sequenced by immunoSEQ multiplex PCR; TCRdb stores in-frame clones only, minus some. The sample comprises about 190,000 clones, about 77% of which are singletons, and roughly 2% rests with the top ten. Source material: PBMCs. These receptors were collected from a woman between 25 and 40 years old in good health and CMV-seropositive.

This chain connects TRBV5-1 to TRBJ1-6; D unresolved. The CDR3 totals 14 residues. The germline CDR1 and CDR2 sequences are SGHRS and YFSETQ. With 4 bases removed from V and 7 bases from J, the gap between germline ends came to 12 bases. The DNA for the CDR3 is TGCGCCAGCAGCGCCGGACTATCGAATTCACCCCTCCACTTT. Encoded protein: CASSAGLSNSPLHF.

V gene TRBV7-2 combines with J gene TRBJ1-1, with D unclear. Per germline, CDR1 SGHTA and CDR2 FQGNSA. There are 12 residues in the CDR3. Trimming removed 1 base from V and 4 bases from J, with 4 bases in between. The CDR3 nucleotides read TGTGCCAGCAGCTTAGTGCGCACTGAAGCTTTCTTT. Protein product: CASSLVRTEAFF.

This clone was observed a handful of times. The chain couples TRBV18 to TRBJ2-3, with 8 bases aligning to TRBD1. The CDR3 covers 15 residues. V was clipped by 3 bases and J by 0 bases; unmatched bases: 2. The germline CDR1 and CDR2 sequences are KGHSH and LQKENI. This chain's CDR3 is CASSPDRGSTDTQYF. CDR3 coding DNA: TGTGCCAGCTCACCCGACAGGGGCAGCACAGATACGCAGTATTTT. The full variable domain, with the rest looked up from reference TRBV18 and TRBJ2-3, is NAGVMQNPRHLVRRRGQEARLRCSPMKGHSHVYWYRQLPEEGLKFMVYLQKENIIDESGMPKERFSAEFPKEGPSILRIQQVVRGDSAAYFCASSPDRGSTDTQYFGPGTRLTVL.

The chain links TRBV6-4 to TRBJ1-5; 7 nucleotides match TRBD1. The CDR3 is 20 residues long. CDR1 is MRHNA, CDR2 SNTAGT, per germline. After removal of 6 bases from V and 0 bases from J, the junction contained 20 bases not matched to a gene. CDR3 bases: TGTGCCAGCAGCGACCAGGGCCATGGACAGGTTAAATATAGCAATCAGCCCCAGCATTTT. Encoded protein: CASSDQGHGQVKYSNQPQHF.

The rearrangement joins TRBV28 to TRBJ1-1; possibly TRBD1 for D (5 bases). There are 14 residues in the CDR3. V lost 3 bases, J lost 5 bases, and 13 bases lay in between. Germline V lookup: CDR1 MDHEN, CDR2 SYDVKM. The CDR3 sequence is CASSFFRGRTEAFF. CDR3 nucleotides: TGTGCCAGCAGTTTTTTTAGGGGCCGTACTGAAGCTTTCTTT.

The CDR3 DNA reads TGTGCCAGCAGTTACACAGGAAGACAAAACTATGGCTACACCTTC. Translating it yields CASSYTGRQNYGYTF. The chain joins TRBV6-5 to TRBJ1-2; possibly TRBD1 for D (5 bases). Germline V CDR1 and CDR2: MNHEY, SVGAGI. The CDR3 has 15 residues. Trimming left V 2 bases short and J 2 bases short, with 12 bases between.

J is TRBJ2-2 and V is TRBV10-2; 7 bases line up with TRBD2. V lost 4 bases, J lost 6 bases, and 11 bases stayed unmatched. From germline, CDR1 is WSHSY and CDR2 SAAADI. The CDR3 contains 16 residues. The CDR3 spells CASSALTGTMAGELFF. The CDR3 coding sequence is TGCGCCAGCAGTGCCCTAACCGGGACTATGGCCGGGGAGCTGTTTTTT.

V and J are TRBV7-2 and TRBJ1-1, with TRBD1 matching 7 bases. The CDR3 extends over 13 amino acids. Germline V gene data show CDR1 as SGHTA and CDR2 as FQGNSA. V shed 6 bases, J shed 1 base, and the junction held 2 bases outside the gene matches. The CDR3 sequence is CASSRDRNTEAFF. CDR3 bases: TGTGCCAGCAGTCGGGACAGGAACACTGAAGCTTTCTTT.

Points on this clone: This sample includes further DNA sequences coding for the same CDR3. The V call is TRBV15, the J call TRBJ2-2; D not resolved. CDR1 LNHNV and CDR2 YYDKDF come from the germline V gene (reference sequence). The CDR3 sequence is 15 residues long. Deletions cut 0 bases from V and 0 bases from J, with 5 bases between. CDR3 sequence: CATSRDLTNTGELFF. DNA for the CDR3: TGTGCCACCAGCAGAGACTTAACGAACACCGGGGAGCTGTTTTTT.

V usage is TRBV29-1 and J usage is TRBJ1-1; D is uncertain. Germline V lookup: CDR1 SQVTM, CDR2 ANQGSEA. Trimming removed 4 bases from V and 0 bases from J, with 9 bases in between. The length of the CDR3 is 13 residues. The CDR3 region has the DNA TGCAGCGTTGCGAGGGTCATGAACACTGAAGCTTTCTTT. The encoded protein is CSVARVMNTEAFF. Variable domain in full (rest from reference TRBV29-1 and TRBJ1-1): SAVISQKPSRDICQRGTSLTIQCQVDSQVTMMFWYRQQPGQSLTLIATANQGSEATYESGFVIDKFPISRPNLTFSTLTVSNMSPEDSSIYLCSVARVMNTEAFFGQGTRLTVV.